Listed below are T cell receptor beta chains from one sample, sequenced in a study of cytomegalovirus exposure and HLA in healthy donors. This table comes from immunoSEQ multiplex PCR, and its TCRdb copy is limited to in-frame clones, with some not included. The sample has 120,000 or so clones; 10% are singletons. The specimen sequenced was PBMCs. The receptors here all came from a woman younger than 35 in good health and CMV-seropositive. Both conserved end residues are part of each CDR3. D genes are given only for firm matches. Size tells how often a clone was seen (once, few, many) or the class of an expanded clone, and some rows leave it out.

D gene	clone size	V gene	CDR3 length	J gene	CDR3 protein	CDR3 DNA
-	-	TRBV27	16	TRBJ1-4	CASRRDGSSTNEKLFF	TGTGCCAGCAGAAGAGACGGGTCGTCAACTAATGAAAAACTGTTTTTT
-	-	TRBV2	12	TRBJ2-7	CASSEARGKQYF	TGTGCCAGCAGTGAAGCGCGGGGAAAGCAGTACTTC
TRBD1	few	TRBV19	15	TRBJ1-2	CASKLRDRLNYGYTF	TGTGCCAGCAAGCTACGGGACAGACTAAACTATGGCTACACCTTC
-	-	TRBV5-1	15	TRBJ2-7	CASSSDTTPGYEQYF	TGCGCCAGCAGCTCGGACACCACCCCTGGTTACGAGCAGTACTTC
TRBD1	few	TRBV6-6	16	TRBJ1-1	CASRVGGFGSDTEAFF	TGTGCCAGCAGAGTAGGGGGCTTCGGGAGTGACACTGAAGCTTTCTTT
-	-	TRBV7-8	14	TRBJ1-1	CASSFSDRYTEAFF	TGTGCCAGCAGCTTTTCCGACAGATACACTGAAGCTTTCTTT
-	-	TRBV5-4	15	TRBJ2-1	CASSLGLGQNNEQFF	TGTGCCAGCAGCTTGGGGTTGGGACAAAACAATGAGCAGTTCTTC
-	few	TRBV19	14	TRBJ1-5	CASSVIPGDQPQHF	TGTGCCAGTAGCGTTATCCCAGGGGATCAGCCCCAGCATTTT
-	-	TRBV7-9	18	TRBJ1-3	CASSLGLWLDYSGNTIYF	TGTGCCAGCAGCTTAGGACTCTGGCTGGACTACTCTGGAAACACCATATATTTT
-	few	TRBV29-1	13	TRBJ1-2	CSVDSWGHGGYTF	TGCAGCGTTGACTCTTGGGGGCACGGTGGCTACACCTTC
-	few	TRBV5-4	14	TRBJ1-1	CASSLEQANTEAFF	TGTGCCAGCAGCTTGGAACAGGCGAACACTGAAGCTTTCTTT